This TCR beta chain stems from a study of regulatory T cells in long-lasting Graves disease. The time point: persistent/refractory GD, antithyroid drugs over 5 years with positive TRAb. From PBMCs, RNA was extracted and then used to make the TCR library. This clonotype was counted at least ten times. Its antigen is as yet unknown. To make TCR beta libraries, researchers used iRepertoire HTBI primers and Arm-PCR of CDR3 regions. TCRdb passed the multiplex PCR reads through MiXCR, listing each CDR3 protein once. The table records roughly 400,000 distinct CDR3 sequences, about 20% of them present only once. V dropped 3 bases and J dropped 3 bases, with 7 bases sitting between them. This CDR3 has 13 residues. Study-wide results and caveats: The study found persistent patients shared more public clonotypes (roughly 2,600) than new patients (just over 950).

Sequencing used peripheral blood mononuclear cells (PBMCs), obtained when the disease was refractory, from a patient treated with antithyroid drugs. The source of this sequence is a female donor with Graves disease. The chain uses TRBV12-3 or TRBV12-4 and TRBJ2-3; TRBD2 might be the D (5 bases). The CDR3 sequence is CASSFTGTDTQYF. The CDR3 region has the DNA TGTGCCAGCAGTTTTACGGGGACAGATACGCAGTATTTT.